This entry lists 6 T cell receptor beta chains sequenced from one sample in a study of control samples from healthy donors and cancer patients. Clones were sequenced by immunoSEQ multiplex PCR, and TCRdb holds only the in-frame ones, with some missing. The sample shows 230,000 or so clones, roughly 94% of them seen only once. Sample: blood. The receptors come from a man in his fifties in good health.

The V gene is TRBV11-2, the J gene TRBJ2-3; D unclear. V was shortened by 3 bases and J by 1 base, with 5 bases between the two germline ends. The CDR3 covers 13 residues. CDR1 is SGHAT, CDR2 FQNNGV, per germline. The CDR3 region has the DNA TGTGCCAGCAGCTTTGACCGCACAGATACGCAGTATTTT. Its protein is CASSFDRTDTQYF.

The rearrangement uses TRBV7-2 and TRBJ1-3, with 8 positions matching TRBD1. This CDR3 comprises 15 residues. The trim removed 4 bases at V and 3 bases at J, leaving 5 bases unmatched. In germline, CDR1 is SGHTA, CDR2 FQGNSA. The CDR3 loop is CASSSSTGVGNTIYF. Written as DNA, the CDR3 is TGTGCCAGCAGCTCCTCGACAGGGGTTGGAAACACCATATATTTT.

The chain links TRBV7-2 to TRBJ1-1; D gene unclear. The CDR3 has 15 amino acids. Deletions cut 4 bases from V and 5 bases from J, with 17 bases between. Germline V lookup: CDR1 SGHTA, CDR2 FQGNSA. In DNA, the CDR3 is TGTGCCAGCAGCTCAAAAAGCGGGATGGGGACTGAAGCTTTCTTT. Translated: CASSSKSGMGTEAFF.

This chain links TRBV11-1 with TRBJ1-1; D is unresolved. V shed 2 bases and J shed 4 bases, with 8 bases lying between them. The CDR3 is 13 residues long. The germline CDR1 and CDR2 sequences are SGHAT and FQDESV (reference sequence). The CDR3 nucleotides read TGTGCCAGCAGCTTACTTGCGTCCACTGAAGCTTTCTTT. Its protein product is CASSLLASTEAFF.

This sequence joins TRBV6-6 and TRBJ1-5; 9 bases map to TRBD1. Trimming took 8 bases from V and 6 from J; bases not matched to a gene: 11. The CDR3 extends over 15 amino acids. Germline V gene data show CDR1 as MNHNY and CDR2 as SVGAGI (reference sequence). The CDR3 protein is CASGGDRGAGQPQHF. For the CDR3, the DNA is TGTGCCAGCGGGGGAGACAGGGGGGCGGGTCAGCCCCAGCATTTT.

The chain employs TRBV9 and TRBJ1-5; unclear D gene. The CDR3 length is 12 residues. V gave up 0 bases and J gave up 2 bases, with 0 bases separating them. Germline CDR1 reads SGDLS; CDR2 reads YYNGEE. CDR3 sequence: CASSVGNQPQHF. DNA for the CDR3: TGTGCCAGCAGCGTAGGCAATCAGCCCCAGCATTTT. The full variable domain, completed using reference TRBV9 and TRBJ1-5, is DSGVTQTPKHLITATGQRVTLRCSPRSGDLSVYWYQQSLDQGLQFLIQYYNGEERAKGNILERFSAQQFPDLHSELNLSSLELGDSALYFCASSVGNQPQHFGDGTRLSIL.